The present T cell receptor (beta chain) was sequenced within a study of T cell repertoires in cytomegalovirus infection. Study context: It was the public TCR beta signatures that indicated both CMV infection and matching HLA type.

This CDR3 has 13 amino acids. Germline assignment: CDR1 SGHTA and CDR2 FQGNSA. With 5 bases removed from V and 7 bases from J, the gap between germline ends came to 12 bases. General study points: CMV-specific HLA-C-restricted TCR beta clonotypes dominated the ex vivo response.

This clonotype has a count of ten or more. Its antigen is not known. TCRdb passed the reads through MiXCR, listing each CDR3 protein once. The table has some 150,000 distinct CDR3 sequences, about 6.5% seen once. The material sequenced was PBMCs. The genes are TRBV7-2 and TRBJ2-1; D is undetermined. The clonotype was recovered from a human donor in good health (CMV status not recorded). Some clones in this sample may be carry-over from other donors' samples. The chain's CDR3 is CASSPGGRNEQFF. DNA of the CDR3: TGTGCCAGCAGCCCCGGTGGCAGAAATGAGCAGTTCTTC.